The clone carrying this TCR beta chain was seen a few times. Germline and genes here are mouse. The CDR3 end is not reached by the read, which stops 1 residue before it; the germline J gene fills it in. The data stem from a study of tissue T cells after allogeneic stem cell transplantation. Time point denoted: mouse harvest day 14 after allogeneic transplant. Tail vein injection delivered 10^7 T-cell-depleted bone marrow cells and 10^6 splenic CD5+ T cells. Generated by immunoSEQ multiplex PCR, the TCRdb table keeps only in-frame clones and is missing some. The table records 7,800 or so clones, approximately 35% of them present only once. The CDR3 runs to 14 residues. Germline values: CDR1 KGHPV, CDR2 FQNQEV (reference sequence). Trimming pared 2 bases from V and 0 bases from J, leaving 5 bases between.

This receptor was taken from a female BALB/c mouse given C57BL/6 T cells with graft-versus-host disease after an allogeneic hematopoietic cell transplant. The sample taken for sequencing was skin. This chain joins TRBV26 and TRBJ1-3; D gene uncertain. CDR3 sequence reads: CASSLPNSGNTLYF. Partial CDR3 DNA: TGTGCCAGCAGTCTGCCAAATTCTGGAAATACGCTCTAT.